Reported below is one TCR beta chain. Its antigen remains unidentified. Noted time point: new active TB diagnosis, blood taken before or within 7 days of starting treatment. This entry is derived from a study of T cells in tuberculosis. This table comes from immunoSEQ multiplex PCR, and its TCRdb copy is limited to in-frame clones, with some not included. The data show 30,000 or so clones, with roughly 82% seen just once and around 5.2% held by the top ten. Germline assignment: CDR1 SGHDT and CDR2 YYEEEE. V gave up 1 base and J gave up 0 bases, with 11 bases separating them. The CDR3 totals 17 residues. Study results and caveats: Using the GMM-specific repertoire gave about 84% accuracy versus about 70% with motifs.

The material sequenced was PBMCs, taken at tuberculosis diagnosis. The V and J genes are TRBV5-6 and TRBJ1-6; D unclear. The clonotype originates from an adult with tuberculosis. Written as DNA, the CDR3 is TGTGCCAGCAGCTTGAGTGTTGTGAGCTCCTATAATTCACCCCTCCACTTT. Translation: CASSLSVVSSYNSPLHF.